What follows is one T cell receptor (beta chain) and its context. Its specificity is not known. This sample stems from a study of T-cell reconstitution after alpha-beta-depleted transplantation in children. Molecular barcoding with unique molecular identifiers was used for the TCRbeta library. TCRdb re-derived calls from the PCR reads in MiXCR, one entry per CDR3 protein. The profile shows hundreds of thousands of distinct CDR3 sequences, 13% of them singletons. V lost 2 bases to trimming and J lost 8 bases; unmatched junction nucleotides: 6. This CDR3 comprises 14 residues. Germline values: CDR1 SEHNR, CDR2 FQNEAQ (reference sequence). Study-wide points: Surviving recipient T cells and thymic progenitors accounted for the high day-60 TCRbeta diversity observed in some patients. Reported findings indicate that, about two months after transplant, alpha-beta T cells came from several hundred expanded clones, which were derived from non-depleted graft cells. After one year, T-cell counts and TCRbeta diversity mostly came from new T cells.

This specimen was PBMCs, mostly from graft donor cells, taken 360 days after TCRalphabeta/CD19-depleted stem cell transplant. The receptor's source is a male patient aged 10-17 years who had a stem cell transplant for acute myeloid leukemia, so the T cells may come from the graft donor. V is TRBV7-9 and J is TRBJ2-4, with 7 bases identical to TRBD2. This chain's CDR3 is CASSLRRAGDIQYF. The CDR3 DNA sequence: TGTGCCAGCAGCTTACGGCGGGCGGGGGACATTCAGTACTTC.